Below, one TCR beta chain is given with its context. The antigen is unknown. Germline values: CDR1 LGHNA, CDR2 YNFKEQ. This CDR3 spans 15 amino acids. V lost 1 base, J lost 2 bases, and 5 bases stayed unmatched. The data derive from a study of cytomegalovirus exposure and HLA in healthy donors. General study results and limits: A highly shared variant cluster was judged a likely technical artifact. Productive rates of about 90% or about 30% were seen for most TCR beta V segments in an earlier analysis.

Donors likely had unrecorded immune exposures despite being nominally healthy when sampled. Vbeta (60) and Jbeta (13) primers were used in the PCR. This table comes from immunoSEQ multiplex PCR, and its TCRdb copy is limited to in-frame clones, with some not included. The repertoire holds fewer than 200,000 clones, with around 82% as singletons. The receptor was derived from a woman in her twenties or thirties in good health and CMV-seropositive. Sequencing was performed on PBMCs. This chain joins TRBV4-2 and TRBJ2-7, with 7 bases matching TRBD1. In DNA form, the CDR3 reads TGTGCCAGCAGCCAAGTCGGCCAGGGGGCCTACGAGCAGTACTTC. Translated, it gives CASSQVGQGAYEQYF.